Below, 25 T cell receptor beta chains from the same sample are listed, as sequenced in a study of shared clonotypes between healthy human individuals. Assay used: immunoSEQ multiplex PCR; TCRdb lists only in-frame clones, some missing. The data contain about 1.1 million clones, 70% to 80% of them singletons. The specimen sequenced was memory CD4+ T cells from PBMCs. Subset here: CD45RA-negative fraction. These receptors came from a man between 18 and 35 years old in good health. Some clones in this sample may be carry-over from other donors' samples.

The chain links TRBV5-1 to TRBJ2-3; D possibly corresponds to TRBD2 (5 bases). Germline CDR1 SGHRS, CDR2 YFSETQ. The CDR3 is 17 amino acids. V lost 4 bases and J lost 2, with 20 bases in between. The CDR3 sequence is CASSDGERLVNTDTQYF. In DNA, the CDR3 is TGCGCCAGCAGCGATGGGGAGCGGCTAGTCAACACAGATACGCAGTATTTT.

The genes are TRBV7-9 and TRBJ2-1; tentatively, D is TRBD1 or TRBD2 (5 bases each). Germline loops: CDR1 SEHNR, CDR2 FQNEAQ (reference sequence). Trimming removed 5 bases from V and 7 bases from J, with 18 bases in between. The CDR3 is 15 residues long. The CDR3 bases are TGTGCCAGCAGCCCACCTGGGACCCCCGGGAATGAGCAGTTCTTC. It is translated as CASSPPGTPGNEQFF.

The CDR3 DNA sequence: TGCATTAGACAGGGGAACACTGAAGCTTTCTTT. This codes for CIRQGNTEAFF. V is TRBV20-1 and J is TRBJ1-1, with TRBD1 identical over 7 bases. The CDR3 length is 11 residues. CDR1 is DFQATT and CDR2 is SNEGSKA in the germline V gene (reference sequence).

The chain carries TRBV6-5 and TRBJ1-4; D may be TRBD1 (5 bases). Germline CDR1 MNHEY, CDR2 SVGAGI. V was clipped by 2 bases and J by 6 bases, with 10 bases between them. CDR3 size: 14 residues. CDR3 nucleotides: TGTGCCAGCAGTTACGGGGGAGGTGATGAAAAACTGTTTTTT. This codes for CASSYGGGDEKLFF.

This clone was seen once. The same CDR3 can be traced to other DNA sequences in this sample. The rearrangement uses TRBV6-6 and TRBJ1-2, with a possible D match to TRBD1 (5 bases). With 0 bases removed from V and 1 base from J, the gap between germline ends came to 6 bases. Germline CDR1 reads MNHNY; CDR2 reads SVGAGI (reference sequence). The CDR3 is 14 amino acids. The CDR3 DNA reads TGTGCCAGCAGTTACTCCGACAGTAACTATGGCTACACCTTC. Residues: CASSYSDSNYGYTF.

This chain uses TRBV25-1 with TRBJ2-5, with 13 bases aligning to TRBD2. The CDR3 has 16 residues. Germline CDR1 is MGHDK and CDR2 is SYGVNS. J lost 4 bases, V lost 3 bases, and 5 bases had no gene match. The CDR3 region has the DNA TGTGCCAGCAGTGATTCCAGACTAGCGGGAGGAGAGACCCAGTACTTC. Protein: CASSDSRLAGGETQYF.

This clone showed up just once. The V call is TRBV6-1, the J call TRBJ2-2, with D hard to call. This CDR3 is 14 amino acids long. The V gene lost 7 bases and the J gene lost 1 base, with 10 bases spanning the gap. Looked up from germline, CDR1 is MNHNS and CDR2 is SASEGT. The CDR3 spells CASMGLLNTGELFF. CDR3 in DNA: TGTGCCAGCATGGGTCTCCTGAACACCGGGGAGCTGTTTTTT.

The genes are TRBV7-9 and TRBJ1-3; unclear D gene. The length of the CDR3 is 15 residues. The V gene lost 3 bases and the J gene lost 0 bases, with 9 bases spanning the gap. CDR1 is SEHNR, CDR2 FQNEAQ, per germline (reference sequence). The CDR3 nucleotides are TGTGCCAGCAGCTTGGCGTCCCTCTCTGGAAACACCATATATTTT. The encoded protein is CASSLASLSGNTIYF.

V and J are TRBV9 and TRBJ1-1; D gene uncertain. There are 14 residues in the CDR3. Germline-derived CDR1 and CDR2 are SGDLS and YYNGEE. V was clipped by 0 bases and J by 5 bases, with 11 bases between them. CDR3 nucleotide sequence: TGTGCCAGCAGCGTAGCCCCCCGAGGTACTGAAGCTTTCTTT. Protein product: CASSVAPRGTEAFF.

The rearrangement uses TRBV7-9 and TRBJ2-5, with 7 bases aligning to TRBD1. From germline, CDR1 is SEHNR and CDR2 FQNEAQ (reference sequence). V was pared by 3 bases and J by 2 bases, with 6 bases of the junction left unmatched. This CDR3 contains 15 residues. CDR3 in amino acids: CASSLADRDQETQYF. The CDR3 DNA reads TGTGCCAGCAGCTTGGCTGACAGGGATCAAGAGACCCAGTACTTC.

The chain uses TRBV28 and TRBJ1-1; D is undetermined. CDR1 and CDR2 from the germline V gene are MDHEN and SYDVKM. Trimming took 6 bases from V and 5 from J, leaving 13 bases between them. The CDR3 is 13 residues long. CDR3 in DNA: TGTGCCAGCAGAGGAGCGGTGGGAACTGAAGCTTTCTTT. Encoded protein: CASRGAVGTEAFF.

The chain combines TRBV5-5 with TRBJ2-2; 9 bases are a match to TRBD1. The germline V gene encodes CDR1 SGHKS and CDR2 YYEKEE (reference sequence). The CDR3 spans 18 residues. With V trimmed by 2 bases and J by 5 bases, 13 bases remained unmatched. The CDR3, as DNA: TGTGCCAGCAGCTTTTCGCCCCAAACAGGGGGCAAGACCGGGGAGCTGTTTTTT. Protein sequence: CASSFSPQTGGKTGELFF.

The chain has TRBV28 and TRBJ2-3; weak D call: TRBD2 (5 bases). Between the trimmed V and J ends, which lost 5 bases and 2 bases, there was a span of 14 bases. Germline V gene lookup returns CDR1 MDHEN and CDR2 SYDVKM. The CDR3 is 15 residues long. CDR3 sequence (DNA): TGTGCCAGCAGTCCGCCTAGGACTTCCACAGATACGCAGTATTTT. Residues: CASSPPRTSTDTQYF.

The V call is TRBV5-4, the J call TRBJ2-5; D is unclear. CDR3 length: 13 residues. V lost 5 bases, J lost 6 bases, and 14 bases lay in between. Per the germline V gene, CDR1 is SGHNT and CDR2 is YYREEE (reference sequence). The CDR3 loop is CASSSALGQTQYF. CDR3 nucleotide sequence: TGTGCCAGCAGTTCCGCTCTAGGGCAGACCCAGTACTTC. Complete variable domain (other parts from reference TRBV5-4 and TRBJ2-5): ETGVTQSPTHLIKTRGQQVTLRCSSQSGHNTVSWYQQALGQGPQFIFQYYREEENGRGNFPPRFSGLQFPNYSSELNVNALELDDSALYLCASSSALGQTQYFGPGTRLLVL.

This clone occurred once. The CDR3 is CASSVGRGTTNEKLFF. DNA of the CDR3: TGTGCCAGCAGTGTCGGCAGGGGGACAACTAATGAAAAACTGTTTTTT. The chain joins TRBV6-1 to TRBJ1-4; 7 bases match TRBD1. Germline V gives CDR1 MNHNS, CDR2 SASEGT. With V trimmed by 4 bases and J by 0 bases, 5 bases remained unmatched. The CDR3 covers 16 residues.

CDR3: CASSQTETSYEQYF. The CDR3 DNA is TGTGCCAGCAGCCAAACAGAGACCTCCTACGAGCAGTACTTC. The rearrangement uses TRBV4-2 and TRBJ2-7; D gene unclear. Per germline, CDR1 LGHNA and CDR2 YNFKEQ. V lost 2 bases and J lost 0, with 8 bases in between. The CDR3 covers 14 residues.

The CDR3 loop reads CATTGYTEAFF. The CDR3 coding sequence is TGTGCCACTACAGGCTACACTGAAGCTTTCTTT. The chain links TRBV6-6 to TRBJ1-1; maybe TRBD1 (5 bases). CDR1 and CDR2 from the germline V gene are MNHNY and SVGAGI (reference sequence). This CDR3 comprises 11 residues. Trimming removed 10 bases from V and 3 bases from J, with 9 bases in between.

This chain uses TRBV9 with TRBJ1-1; a weak D match, TRBD1 (6 bases). Between the trimmed V and J ends, which lost 2 bases and 2 bases, there was a span of 13 bases. The CDR3 length is 15 residues. The V gene's germline CDR1 is SGDLS and CDR2 YYNGEE. CDR3 protein: CASSVLTGPNTEAFF. For the CDR3, the DNA is TGTGCCAGCAGCGTCTTAACAGGGCCCAACACTGAAGCTTTCTTT.

J is TRBJ2-1 and V is TRBV9; 10 bases are a match to TRBD2. CDR3 length: 14 residues. The V and J ends lost 5 bases and 4 bases, in that order; junction bases with no gene match: 3. Germline V gene sequence: CDR1 SGDLS, CDR2 YYNGEE. The CDR3 DNA sequence: TGTGCCAGCAGTCGGACTAGCGGATACAATGAGCAGTTCTTC. It specifies CASSRTSGYNEQFF.

The rearrangement uses TRBV28 and TRBJ1-1, with D tentatively TRBD1 (5 bases). V was clipped by 5 bases and J by 6 bases, with 13 bases between them. Per germline, CDR1 MDHEN and CDR2 SYDVKM. This CDR3 region has 13 residues. The CDR3 sequence is CASSTGRRAEAFF. CDR3 bases: TGTGCCAGCAGTACGGGACGGAGAGCTGAAGCTTTCTTT.

This rearrangement joins TRBV6-5 to TRBJ2-3; 11 positions agree with TRBD2. From germline, CDR1 is MNHEY and CDR2 SVGAGI. The CDR3 length is 15 residues. The ends lost 6 bases at V and 6 bases at J; junction bases unmatched: 8. The CDR3: CASRTLAGGMDTQYF. The CDR3 DNA is TGTGCCAGCAGAACTCTAGCGGGAGGAATGGATACGCAGTATTTT.

This clone was seen a few times. The chain recombines TRBV28 with TRBJ1-2, with D possibly TRBD1 on 5 matching bases. The CDR3 has 14 residues. V lost 5 bases and J lost 9, with 19 bases in between. Germline CDR1 reads MDHEN; CDR2 reads SYDVKM. The CDR3 region is CASSTSGTRARYTF. The CDR3 nucleotides are TGTGCCAGCAGTACTTCCGGGACGAGGGCGCGCTACACCTTC.

The table lists this clone with a few counts. V usage is TRBV7-2 and J usage is TRBJ2-7; 11 bases fit TRBD2. In germline, CDR1 is SGHTA, CDR2 FQGNSA. This CDR3 is 16 amino acids long. With V trimmed by 5 bases and J by 1 base, 7 bases remained unmatched. The DNA for the CDR3 is TGTGCCAGCAGCGACTTAGCGGGAGGGCCGTCCTACGAGCAGTACTTC. It specifies CASSDLAGGPSYEQYF.

The chain is built from TRBV14 and TRBJ2-2; 12 nucleotides line up with TRBD2. This CDR3 has 17 residues. With V trimmed by 1 base and J by 4 bases, 4 bases remained unmatched. Germline V lookup: CDR1 SGHDN, CDR2 FVKESK. The CDR3 DNA sequence: TGTGCCAGCAGCCAAGCCCCTAGCGGGAGGGCCACCGGGGAGCTGTTTTTT. It encodes CASSQAPSGRATGELFF.

The CDR3 loop reads CASRTGAYYGYTF. The DNA for the CDR3 is TGTGCCAGCAGGACCGGGGCTTACTATGGCTACACCTTC. The V gene is TRBV6-5, the J gene TRBJ1-2; maybe TRBD1 (5 bases). CDR1 is MNHEY, CDR2 SVGAGI, per germline. V lost 6 bases to trimming and J lost 3 bases, with 11 bases between them. The CDR3 runs to 13 residues.